The 27 T cell receptor beta chains below come from one sample, sequenced in a study of T cell responses to AZD1222 COVID-19 vaccine. TCRdb's copy holds only in-frame clones and misses some; the assay was immunoSEQ multiplex PCR. The sample shows about 130,000 clones, roughly 93% of them seen only once. Material: peripheral blood, obtained on day 0 of AZD1222 vaccination. The receptors were sampled from an adult in good health.

The chain joins TRBV7-2 to TRBJ2-7, with 7 bases lining up with TRBD2. The germline CDR1 and CDR2 sequences are SGHTA and FQGNSA. J was trimmed by 3 bases and V by 5 bases; bases with no gene match: 10. The CDR3 has 15 residues. The CDR3 DNA is TGTGCCAGCAGCGTAGATAGCGGGCCTTACTACGAGCAGTACTTC. Translated, it gives CASSVDSGPYYEQYF. The whole variable domain, filled in from reference TRBV7-2 and TRBJ2-7, reads GAGVSQSPSNKVTEKGKDVELRCDPISGHTALYWYRQSLGQGLEFLIYFQGNSAPDKSGLPSDRFSAERTGGSVSTLTIQRTQQEDSAVYLCASSVDSGPYYEQYFGPGTRLTVT.

The chain links TRBV6-5 to TRBJ1-6; D is ambiguous. Germline-derived CDR1 and CDR2 are MNHEY and SVGAGI. This CDR3 is built from 13 residues. The V end lost 5 bases, the J end lost 8 bases, and 10 bases lay between the germline ends. CDR3 in DNA: TGTGCCAGCAGTAGGGTCGGGGATTCACCCCTCCACTTT. The encoded protein is CASSRVGDSPLHF.

This chain uses TRBV5-1 with TRBJ2-2, with D tentatively TRBD1 (6 bases). The ends were cut back, 1 base at V and 5 bases at J, with 9 bases in the middle. The CDR3 loop spans 14 amino acids. The germline CDR1 and CDR2 sequences are SGHRS and YFSETQ. The CDR3 is CASSLSGDTGELFF. The CDR3 DNA sequence: TGCGCCAGCAGCTTGTCAGGGGATACCGGGGAGCTGTTTTTT.

This chain links TRBV5-1 with TRBJ2-7; D is possibly TRBD1 (6 bases). The CDR3 runs 14 residues. Germline V lookup: CDR1 SGHRS, CDR2 YFSETQ. Trimming removed 4 bases at V and 0 bases at J, with 11 bases between. CDR3 amino acids: CASSGGPSSYEQYF. CDR3 sequence (DNA): TGCGCCAGCAGCGGGGGCCCAAGCTCCTACGAGCAGTACTTC.

The J gene is TRBJ1-6, the V gene TRBV19; 8 nucleotides agree with TRBD1. This CDR3 is built from 15 residues. Germline CDR1 is LNHDA and CDR2 is SQIVND (reference sequence). Unmatched junction bases numbered 5, after V lost 3 bases and J lost 7 bases. In DNA form, the CDR3 reads TGTGCCAGTAGTATCCCAGGGGGCGTAAATTCACCCCTCCACTTT. Translated: CASSIPGGVNSPLHF.

The rearrangement links TRBV21-1 to TRBJ1-2; the table's D call, TRBD1, was not checked against the DNA. TRBV21-1 is tagged as a pseudogene. There are 19 residues in the CDR3. CDR3 coding DNA: TGTGCCAGCAGCAAAGTAGGTGGGACAGGGGGCGGACTGAAGGGTGGCTACACCTTC. It translates to CASSKVGGTGGGLKGGYTF.

This rearrangement joins TRBV9 to TRBJ2-2; TRBD2 matches at 7 bases. J lost 1 base, V lost 3 bases, and 6 bases had no gene match. Germline CDR1 is SGDLS and CDR2 is YYNGEE. The CDR3 loop spans 16 amino acids. CDR3 loop: CASSAQSGKNTGELFF. The CDR3 nucleotides read TGTGCCAGCAGCGCCCAGAGCGGGAAGAACACCGGGGAGCTGTTTTTT.

The V call is TRBV7-9, the J call TRBJ2-7; D gene uncertain. Trimming shortened V by 6 bases and J by 2 bases, and 11 bases separated the two germline ends. Germline loops: CDR1 SEHNR, CDR2 FQNEAQ (reference sequence). The CDR3 runs 13 residues. The CDR3 DNA reads as TGTGCCAGCAGTTTTCGAAATGCCTACGAGCAGTACTTC. Protein product: CASSFRNAYEQYF.

In nucleotides, the CDR3 is TGTGCCAGCAGGAGGGGGACTAGCGGGCCGTCCTACAATGAGCAGTTCTTC. This codes for CASRRGTSGPSYNEQFF. The chain couples TRBV5-4 to TRBJ2-1; 12 bases align to TRBD2. Germline assignment: CDR1 SGHNT and CDR2 YYREEE (reference sequence). The V segment lost 5 bases and the J segment 1 base; nucleotides outside the gene matches: 7. CDR3 length: 17 residues.

This chain uses TRBV10-3 with TRBJ2-1, with 10 bases matching TRBD1. The CDR3 consists of 18 residues. Losses at the gene ends were 2 bases for V and 3 bases for J; bases not matched to a gene: 10. Germline values: CDR1 ENHRY, CDR2 SYGVKD. The CDR3 DNA follows: TGTGCCATCAGTGAGATCCTGTTGGGACAGGGGAGCTACAATGAGCAGTTCTTC. Encoded protein: CAISEILLGQGSYNEQFF.

V and J are TRBV7-5 and TRBJ2-1; TRBD2, the table's D call, was not compared with the DNA. TRBV7-5 corresponds to a pseudogene. The CDR3 has 19 amino acids. The CDR3 loop reads CARSSPPAGEGASYNEQFF. CDR3 nucleotide sequence: TGTGCCAGAAGCTCCCCCCCAGCGGGAGAGGGGGCTTCCTACAATGAGCAGTTCTTC.

The chain carries TRBV15 and TRBJ2-7; the match to TRBD1 covers 9 bases. V was pared by 3 bases and J by 5 bases, with 8 bases of the junction left unmatched. The CDR3 consists of 15 residues. Per germline, CDR1 LNHNV and CDR2 YYDKDF (reference sequence). This chain's CDR3 is CATSSPGQGLHEQYF. CDR3 coding DNA: TGTGCCACCAGCAGTCCGGGACAGGGACTCCACGAGCAGTACTTC.

The genes are TRBV2 and TRBJ1-1; TRBD1 is a possible D gene (5 bases). V lost 6 bases to trimming and J lost 4 bases, with 9 bases between them. The CDR3 has 12 amino acids. Germline CDR1 reads SNHLY; CDR2 reads FYNNEI. CDR3 coding DNA: TGTGCCAGCAGGACTGGGGCCACTGAAGCTTTCTTT. Residues: CASRTGATEAFF.

The chain carries TRBV19 and TRBJ2-3; D is unresolved. This CDR3 is built from 14 residues. Deletions cut 3 bases from V and 2 bases from J, with 9 bases between. Germline CDR1 and CDR2: LNHDA and SQIVND (reference sequence). The CDR3 reads CASSIGWVTDTQYF. CDR3 bases: TGTGCCAGTAGTATCGGGTGGGTCACAGATACGCAGTATTTT.

This clone was recorded only once. The chain has TRBV27 and TRBJ2-7; 9 bases match TRBD2. The V gene end was trimmed by 8 bases and the J gene end by 1 base; junction bases not matched to a gene: 9. Germline V gives CDR1 MNHEY, CDR2 SMNVEV (reference sequence). The CDR3 loop spans 15 amino acids. Written as DNA, the CDR3 is TGTGCCAGCCACCAGAGCGGGAGGCCTTCCTACGAGCAGTACTTC. It codes for CASHQSGRPSYEQYF.

This chain links TRBV18 with TRBJ1-1; no firm D call. This CDR3 spans 14 amino acids. The germline CDR1 and CDR2 sequences are KGHSH and LQKENI. V lost 1 base to trimming and J lost 3 bases, with 9 bases between them. The CDR3 protein is CASSPRPDDTEAFF. The CDR3 nucleotides read TGTGCCAGCTCACCACGGCCCGATGACACTGAAGCTTTCTTT.

The chain links TRBV25-1 to TRBJ1-5; D unclear. Germline CDR1 reads MGHDK; CDR2 reads SYGVNS. Trimming left V 8 bases short and J 0 bases short, with 23 bases between. The CDR3 contains 18 residues. The CDR3 here is CASSSRRDNSYSNQPQHF. CDR3 in DNA: TGTGCCAGCTCCTCTCGCAGAGATAATTCTTATAGCAATCAGCCCCAGCATTTT.

V is TRBV28 and J is TRBJ2-1, with no clear D. With 6 bases removed from V and 5 bases from J, the gap between germline ends came to 14 bases. There are 14 residues in the CDR3. Germline CDR1 MDHEN, CDR2 SYDVKM. The CDR3 sequence: CASRVSPGHNEQFF. DNA for the CDR3: TGTGCCAGCAGAGTTTCCCCTGGGCACAATGAGCAGTTCTTC. The complete variable domain, with remaining parts taken from reference TRBV28 and TRBJ2-1, reads DVKVTQSSRYLVKRTGEKVFLECVQDMDHENMFWYRQDPGLGLRLIYFSYDVKMKEKGDIPEGYSVSREKKERFSLILESASTNQTSMYLCASRVSPGHNEQFFGPGTRLTVL.

The chain joins TRBV28 to TRBJ1-3, with TRBD1 matching 8 bases. The CDR3 is made up of 17 amino acids. J lost 0 bases, V lost 4 bases, and 8 bases had no gene match. Germline CDR1 is MDHEN and CDR2 is SYDVKM. CDR3 bases: TGTGCCAGCAGTTCTGTGGGACAGGAGACCTCTGGAAACACCATATATTTT. Encoded protein: CASSSVGQETSGNTIYF.

The genes are TRBV7-9 and TRBJ1-5; TRBD1 might be the D (5 bases). There are 17 residues in the CDR3. V lost 6 bases, J lost 0 bases, and 18 bases lay in between. Germline V gives CDR1 SEHNR, CDR2 FQNEAQ (reference sequence). The DNA for the CDR3 is TGTGCCAGCAGTCCCGGATCAGGGCCATCTAGCAATCAGCCCCAGCATTTT. The encoded protein is CASSPGSGPSSNQPQHF.

V is TRBV9 and J is TRBJ2-7; perhaps TRBD1 as D (6 bases). The V end was cut by 4 bases, the J end by 2 bases, with 13 bases between. The germline V gene encodes CDR1 SGDLS and CDR2 YYNGEE. This CDR3 is 14 amino acids long. This CDR3 reads CASSHRTAAYEQYF. The CDR3 DNA sequence: TGTGCCAGCAGCCATCGGACAGCAGCCTACGAGCAGTACTTC.

This chain uses TRBV28 with TRBJ2-1; D remains unclear. This CDR3 comprises 17 residues. Per germline, CDR1 MDHEN and CDR2 SYDVKM. Trimming left V 4 bases short and J 3 bases short, with 19 bases between. The CDR3 DNA is TGTGCCAGCAGTTCCGTCATCACTGGCTTCTTCTACAATGAGCAGTTCTTC. This translates into CASSSVITGFFYNEQFF.

The chain uses TRBV3-1 (or the pseudogene TRBV3-2) and TRBJ2-3; D unclear. CDR1 and CDR2 from the germline V gene are LGHDT and YNNKEL (reference sequence). The germline V and J ends were trimmed by 4 bases and 2 bases, with 7 bases remaining between them. This CDR3 contains 13 residues. In DNA, the CDR3 is TGTGCCAGCAGCCCTACCCTCACAGATACGCAGTATTTT. Protein product: CASSPTLTDTQYF.

This clone has only one observation. V and J are TRBV28 and TRBJ1-2; possible D gene TRBD1, 6 bases. The germline V gene encodes CDR1 MDHEN and CDR2 SYDVKM. The CDR3 has 14 amino acids. The V gene lost 3 bases and the J gene lost 0 bases, with 8 bases spanning the gap. The CDR3 region has the DNA TGTGCCAGCAGTTTGGGGGGCGCTAACTATGGCTACACCTTC. It translates to CASSLGGANYGYTF.

The chain combines TRBV12-3 or TRBV12-4 with TRBJ2-1; D call uncertain. V was pared by 7 bases and J by 0 bases, with 7 bases between. The CDR3 extends over 13 amino acids. CDR3 sequence reads: CASTGRSYNEQFF. As DNA, the CDR3 is TGTGCCAGCACTGGGCGCTCCTACAATGAGCAGTTCTTC.

The chain recombines TRBV3-1 (or the pseudogene TRBV3-2) with TRBJ2-7; 7 positions agree with TRBD2. Germline V CDR1 and CDR2: LGHDT, YNNKEL (reference sequence). CDR3 size: 16 residues. V was clipped by 1 base and J by 6 bases; unmatched bases: 12. CDR3 sequence: CASSQAGRGLFGEQYF. The DNA of the CDR3 is TGTGCCAGCAGCCAAGCGGGGAGGGGCCTCTTTGGCGAGCAGTACTTC.

The gene calls are TRBV7-2 and TRBJ2-3; 9 nucleotides align to TRBD2. J gave up 2 bases and V 5 bases, and 5 bases lay outside the gene matches. Germline V gene lookup returns CDR1 SGHTA and CDR2 FQGNSA. CDR3 size: 15 residues. CDR3: CASSRGLADTDTQYF. The CDR3 region has the DNA TGTGCCAGCAGCAGGGGACTAGCCGACACAGATACGCAGTATTTT. Supplemented by reference TRBV7-2 and TRBJ2-3, the full variable domain reads GAGVSQSPSNKVTEKGKDVELRCDPISGHTALYWYRQSLGQGLEFLIYFQGNSAPDKSGLPSDRFSAERTGGSVSTLTIQRTQQEDSAVYLCASSRGLADTDTQYFGPGTRLTVL.